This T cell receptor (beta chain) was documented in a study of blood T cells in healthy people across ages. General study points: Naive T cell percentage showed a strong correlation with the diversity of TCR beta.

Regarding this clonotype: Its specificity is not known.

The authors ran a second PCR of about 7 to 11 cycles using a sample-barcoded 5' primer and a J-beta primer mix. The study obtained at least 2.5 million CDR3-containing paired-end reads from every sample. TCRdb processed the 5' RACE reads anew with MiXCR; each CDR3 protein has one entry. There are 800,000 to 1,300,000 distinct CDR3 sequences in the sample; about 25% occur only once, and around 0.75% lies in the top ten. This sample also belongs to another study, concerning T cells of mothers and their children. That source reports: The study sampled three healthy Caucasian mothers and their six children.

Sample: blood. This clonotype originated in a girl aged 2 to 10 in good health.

DNA for the CDR3: TGTGCCAGCAGATCTCCTCCGGGACTAGCGGGGTGGGATGAGCAGTTCTTC. This sequence encodes CASRSPPGLAGWDEQFF. The chain carries TRBV7-9 and TRBJ2-1, with TRBD2 matching 13 bases. The CDR3 length is 17 residues. V lost 6 bases to trimming and J lost 8 bases; unmatched junction nucleotides: 13. Germline CDR1 SEHNR, CDR2 FQNEAQ (reference sequence).